This entry features one T cell receptor (beta chain) sequence. Its cognate antigen is unknown. Primers included in the PCR were 60 Vbeta and 13 Jbeta primers. Authors' methods: It was a later analysis that counted 75 million to 90 million unique TCR beta chains, of which some 12 million were shared. Method: immunoSEQ multiplex PCR; TCRdb's copy keeps in-frame clones and lacks some. The V and J calls and the clone size are those of that table, but D and trimming were determined from the DNA. The sample carries under 200,000 clones, less than 85% recorded once. CDR3 length equals 15 residues. V was pared by 1 base and J by 1 base, with 11 bases between. Germline lookup yields CDR1 MGHRA and CDR2 YSYEKL. This sample is drawn from a study of cytomegalovirus exposure and HLA in healthy donors. Study background: An early release of data contained about 85 million unique TCRs, which came from HLA-typed donors.

Study-level points and caveats: Researchers reportedly found TCR beta sequences accurately predicted most subjects' HLA-A and HLA-B alleles.

The sequenced sample was PBMCs. The chain couples TRBV4-1 to TRBJ2-7; D is unresolved. The sequence came from a male donor in good health and CMV-seronegative. The CDR3 DNA is TGCGCCAGCAGCCAAGCGGCGGCGGAATCCTACGAGCAGTACTTC. It is translated as CASSQAAAESYEQYF.